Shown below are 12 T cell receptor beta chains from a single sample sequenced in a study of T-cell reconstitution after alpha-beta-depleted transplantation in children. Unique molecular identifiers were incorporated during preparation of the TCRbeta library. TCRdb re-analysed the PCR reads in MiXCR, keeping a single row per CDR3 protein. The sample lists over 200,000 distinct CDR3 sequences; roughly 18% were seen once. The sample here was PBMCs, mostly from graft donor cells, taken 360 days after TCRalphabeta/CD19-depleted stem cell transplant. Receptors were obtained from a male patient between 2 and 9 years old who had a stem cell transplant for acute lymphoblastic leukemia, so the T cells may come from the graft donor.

Here the CDR3 reads CSAPMNTEAFF. The CDR3 DNA reads TGCAGCGCTCCCATGAACACTGAAGCTTTCTTT. This chain joins TRBV29-1 and TRBJ1-1; D not certain. Germline V gene lookup returns CDR1 SQVTM and CDR2 ANQGSEA. Trimming cost V 7 bases and J 0 bases, with 6 bases left between them. This CDR3 is built from 11 residues.

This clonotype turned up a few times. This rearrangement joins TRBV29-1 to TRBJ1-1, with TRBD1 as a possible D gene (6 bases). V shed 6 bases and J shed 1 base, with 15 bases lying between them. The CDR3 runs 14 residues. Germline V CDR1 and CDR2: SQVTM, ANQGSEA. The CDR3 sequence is CSVWGRARNTEAFF. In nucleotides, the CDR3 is TGCAGCGTGTGGGGGCGGGCGCGGAACACTGAAGCTTTCTTT.

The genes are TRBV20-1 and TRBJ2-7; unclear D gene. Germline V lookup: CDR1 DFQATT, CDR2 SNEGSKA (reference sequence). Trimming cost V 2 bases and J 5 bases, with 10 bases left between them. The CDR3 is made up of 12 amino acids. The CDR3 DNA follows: TGCAGTGCTAGACCTCAAACCCACGAGCAGTACTTC. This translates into CSARPQTHEQYF.

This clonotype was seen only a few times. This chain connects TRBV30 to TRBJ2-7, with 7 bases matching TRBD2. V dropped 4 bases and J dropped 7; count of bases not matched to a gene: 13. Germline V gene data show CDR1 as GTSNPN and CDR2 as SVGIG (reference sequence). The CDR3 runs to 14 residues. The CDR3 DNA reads TGTGCCTGGAACAGCGGGATCTTAACCTTAGAGCAGTACTTC. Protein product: CAWNSGILTLEQYF.

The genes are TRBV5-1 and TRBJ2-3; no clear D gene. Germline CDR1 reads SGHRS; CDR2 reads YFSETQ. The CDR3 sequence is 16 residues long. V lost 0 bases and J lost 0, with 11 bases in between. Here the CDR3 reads CASSLDAYISTDTQYF. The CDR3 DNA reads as TGCGCCAGCAGCTTGGATGCCTATATTAGCACAGATACGCAGTATTTT.

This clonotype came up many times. The CDR3: CSANLDGLYEQYF. Here the CDR3 DNA reads TGCAGTGCTAACCTTGACGGACTATACGAGCAGTACTTC. The rearrangement uses TRBV20-1 and TRBJ2-7; D perhaps matches TRBD2 (6 bases). V was shortened by 4 bases and J by 4 bases, with 14 bases between the two germline ends. CDR3 length: 13 amino acids. The germline V gene encodes CDR1 DFQATT and CDR2 SNEGSKA (reference sequence).

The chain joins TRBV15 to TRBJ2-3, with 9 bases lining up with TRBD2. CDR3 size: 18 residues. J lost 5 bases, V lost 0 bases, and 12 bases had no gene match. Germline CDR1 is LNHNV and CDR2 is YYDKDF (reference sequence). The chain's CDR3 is CATSRDWPASGEEDTQYF. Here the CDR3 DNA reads TGTGCCACCAGCAGAGATTGGCCGGCTAGCGGGGAAGAAGATACGCAGTATTTT.

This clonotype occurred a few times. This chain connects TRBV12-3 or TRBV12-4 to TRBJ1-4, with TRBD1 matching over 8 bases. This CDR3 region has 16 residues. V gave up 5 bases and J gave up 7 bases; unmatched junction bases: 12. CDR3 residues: CASSVRTGPIGEKLFF. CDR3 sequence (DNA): TGTGCCAGCAGTGTGAGGACAGGGCCCATTGGTGAAAAACTGTTTTTT.

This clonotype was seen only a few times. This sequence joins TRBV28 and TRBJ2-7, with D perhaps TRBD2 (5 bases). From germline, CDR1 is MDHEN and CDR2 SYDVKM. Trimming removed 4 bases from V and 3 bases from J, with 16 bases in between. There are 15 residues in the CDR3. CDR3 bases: TGTGCCAGCAGTTCGGCCGCCCCGGGGATCTACGAGCAGTACTTC. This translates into CASSSAAPGIYEQYF.

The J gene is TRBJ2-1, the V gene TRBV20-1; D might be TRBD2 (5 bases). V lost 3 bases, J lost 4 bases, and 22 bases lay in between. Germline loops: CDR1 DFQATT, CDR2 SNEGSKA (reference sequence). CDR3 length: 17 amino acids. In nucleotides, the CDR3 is TGCAGTGCTAGGCTCACCCATACTAGGGCCCCGTACAATGAGCAGTTCTTC. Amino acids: CSARLTHTRAPYNEQFF.

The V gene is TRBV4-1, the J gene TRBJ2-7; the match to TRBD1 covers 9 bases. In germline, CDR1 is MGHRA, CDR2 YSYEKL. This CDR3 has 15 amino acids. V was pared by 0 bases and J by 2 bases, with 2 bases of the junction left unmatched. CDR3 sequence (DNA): TGCGCCAGCAGCCAAGAAGGGACAGGGACCTACGAGCAGTACTTC. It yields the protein CASSQEGTGTYEQYF.

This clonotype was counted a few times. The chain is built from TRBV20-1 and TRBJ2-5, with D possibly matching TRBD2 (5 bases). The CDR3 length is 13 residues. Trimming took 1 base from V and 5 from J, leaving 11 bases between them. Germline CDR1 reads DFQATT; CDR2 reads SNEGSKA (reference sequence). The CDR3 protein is CSARVGLRETQYF. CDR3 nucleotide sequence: TGCAGTGCTAGAGTAGGACTCAGGGAGACCCAGTACTTC.